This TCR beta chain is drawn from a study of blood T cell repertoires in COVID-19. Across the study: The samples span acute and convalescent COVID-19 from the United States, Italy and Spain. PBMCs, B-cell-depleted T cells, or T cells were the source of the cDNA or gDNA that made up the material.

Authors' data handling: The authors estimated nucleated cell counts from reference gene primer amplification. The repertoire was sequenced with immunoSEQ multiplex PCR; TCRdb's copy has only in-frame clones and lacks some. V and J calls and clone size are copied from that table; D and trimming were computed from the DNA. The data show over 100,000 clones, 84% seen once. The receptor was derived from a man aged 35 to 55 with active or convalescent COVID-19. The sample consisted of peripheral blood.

CDR3 sequence: CASSDELGQGRLGYTF. In DNA, the CDR3 is TGTGCCAGCAGTGACGAACTCGGACAGGGACGGCTTGGCTACACCTTC. V gene TRBV25-1 combines with J gene TRBJ1-2; TRBD1 agrees at 8 bases. Unmatched junction bases numbered 13, after V lost 3 bases and J lost 7 bases. The length of the CDR3 is 16 residues. Looked up from germline, CDR1 is MGHDK and CDR2 is SYGVNS.